Below, 5 T cell receptor beta chains from the same sample are listed, as sequenced in a study of cytomegalovirus exposure and HLA in healthy donors (TCRdb year 2017). Receptor amplification or capture employed the immunoSEQ multiplex PCR assay. For the multiplex PCR, a mixture combining 60 forward primers for TCR Vbeta segments and 13 reverse primers for TCR Jbeta segments was used. TCRdb re-hosts the immuneACCESS table, in-frame sequences only. Its copies lack some clones; in the studies checked, an unresolved V gene accounts for under half of them, and the cause for the rest is not known. The sample table shows about 170,000 clones, and around four fifths are seen once. The top ten clones comprise approximately 1.5% of the sample. The sample comprised PBMCs. The receptors originated from a woman between 25 and 40 years old in good health and CMV-seropositive.

The chain employs TRBV6-1 and TRBJ1-4; D is undetermined. This CDR3 contains 15 residues. Trimming removed 1 base from V and 7 bases from J, with 13 bases in between. Per the germline V gene, CDR1 is MNHNS and CDR2 is SASEGT. CDR3 sequence reads: CASSEDSLGREKLFF. In nucleotides, the CDR3 is TGTGCCAGCAGTGAAGACTCCCTAGGCCGTGAAAAACTGTTTTTT.

The chain has TRBV28 and TRBJ2-5; TRBD1 aligns across 11 bases. J lost 1 base, V lost 6 bases, and 4 bases had no gene match. The CDR3 is 15 residues long. The germline V gene has CDR1 MDHEN and CDR2 SYDVKM. The DNA of the CDR3 is TGTGCCAGCAGGGAAGGGACAGGGGGCCAAGAGACCCAGTACTTC. Encoded protein: CASREGTGGQETQYF.

The rearrangement joins TRBV16 to TRBJ1-1; no firm D call. Trimming took off 0 bases at V and 1 base at J, with 3 bases between the two ends. Germline-derived CDR1 and CDR2 are KGHSY and FQNENV. This CDR3 contains 13 residues. CDR3 DNA: TGTGCCAGCAGCCAATCCGGGAACACTGAAGCTTTCTTT. Protein sequence: CASSQSGNTEAFF. Using reference TRBV16 and TRBJ1-1 for the parts outside the CDR3, the full variable domain is GEEVAQTPKHLVRGEGQKAKLYCAPIKGHSYVFWYQQVLKNEFKFLISFQNENVFDETGMPKERFSAKCLPNSPCSLEIQATKLEDSAVYFCASSQSGNTEAFFGQGTRLTVV.

The rearrangement joins TRBV7-8 to TRBJ1-1; D perhaps matches TRBD1 (5 bases). This CDR3 is 13 amino acids long. The germline gives CDR1 SGHVS, CDR2 FQNEAQ. Trimming cost V 1 base and J 5 bases, with 8 bases left between them. Here the CDR3 reads CASSLGGWTEAFF. CDR3 coding DNA: TGTGCCAGCAGCTTAGGGGGCTGGACTGAAGCTTTCTTT. The complete variable domain, with remaining parts taken from reference TRBV7-8 and TRBJ1-1, reads GAGVSQSPRYKVAKRGQDVALRCDPISGHVSLFWYQQALGQGPEFLTYFQNEAQLDKSGLPSDRFFAERPEGSVSTLKIQRTQQEDSAVYLCASSLGGWTEAFFGQGTRLTVV.

The chain uses TRBV2 and TRBJ1-6, with a tentative D call TRBD1 (5 bases). This CDR3 is 15 amino acids long. Germline lookup yields CDR1 SNHLY and CDR2 FYNNEI. The V end lost 11 bases, the J end lost 7 bases, and 21 bases lay between the germline ends. DNA for the CDR3: TGTGCCGCCTACCACATTCGGGGGGAGAATTCACCCCTCCACTTT. It codes for CAAYHIRGENSPLHF.